This T cell receptor (beta chain) appears in the sequencing data of a study of Graves' ophthalmopathy and Graves' hyperthyroidism. Study information: Hyperthyroidism showing no ophthalmopathy within 18 months of follow-up was stable.

Excluded were patients with other autoimmune diseases, uncontrolled infections, pregnancy or lactation. The evidence that diagnosis relied on was clinical symptoms, serum thyroxine, TRAb, thyroid ultrasound and orbital computed tomography. RNA transcripts were the template, and TCR beta CDR3 regions were amplified from them. RT-PCR in the first round used HTBI primers; a second-round multiplex PCR followed. TCRdb re-analysed the multiplex PCR reads in MiXCR, keeping a single row per CDR3 protein. Of around 590,000 distinct CDR3 sequences in the sample, under 40% are singletons; the top ten hold about 4%. Study-wide results and caveats: A model of 13 signatures distinguished ophthalmopathy from stable hyperthyroidism at around 90% sensitivity and 81.08% specificity.

The ends were cut back, 6 bases at V and 4 bases at J, with 9 bases in the middle. CDR1 and CDR2 from the germline V gene are SQVTM and ANQGSEA. The CDR3 is made up of 12 amino acids. This clonotype appeared once. Its antigen is currently unknown. The source material was peripheral blood or thyroid tissue (not recorded which). V gene TRBV29-1 combines with J gene TRBJ1-4; maybe TRBD1 (5 bases). This receptor was identified in an adult man with Graves' hyperthyroidism. CDR3 sequence (DNA): TGCAGCGTCGAGGGGAATAATGAAAAACTGTTTTTT. Encoded protein: CSVEGNNEKLFF.